The 9 T cell receptor beta chains reported below all come from one sample, sequenced in a study of T cells in Graves' hyperthyroidism and ophthalmopathy. RNA transcripts provided the source from which TCR beta CDR3 regions were amplified. The HTBI primer set served for first-round RT-PCR of the TCR CDR3. TCRdb used MiXCR to reprocess the multiplex PCR reads, holding one entry per CDR3 protein. The sample includes almost 600,000 distinct CDR3 sequences, approximately 13% of them seen just once. What was sequenced was blood. Receptors were obtained from a woman aged 30 to 39 with Graves' hyperthyroidism that later progressed to Graves' ophthalmopathy.

This clonotype has at least ten counts. The chain is built from TRBV9 and TRBJ1-5; weak D call: TRBD1 (6 bases). The CDR3 length is 17 residues. V was shortened by 4 bases and J by 1 base, with 18 bases between the two germline ends. Germline CDR1 and CDR2: SGDLS and YYNGEE. The DNA of the CDR3 is TGTGCCAGCAGCCCGGAGGGGGAGACGGAAAGCAATCAGCCCCAGCATTTT. It codes for CASSPEGETESNQPQHF.

The table lists this clonotype with many counts. This chain links TRBV18 with TRBJ2-1; no clear D. V was pared by 0 bases and J by 8 bases, with 11 bases between. Germline-derived CDR1 and CDR2 are KGHSH and LQKENI. The CDR3 loop spans 14 amino acids. In DNA form, the CDR3 reads TGTGCCAGCTCACCACCCAGGTCAGGCGATGAGCAGTTCTTC. Protein: CASSPPRSGDEQFF.

This clonotype was found many times. For the CDR3, the DNA is TGTGCCAGCAGTGTACAGGGGGCTGACGAGACCCAGTACTTC. This codes for CASSVQGADETQYF. The J gene is TRBJ2-5, the V gene TRBV2; 9 bases are a match to TRBD1. This CDR3 has 14 residues. Germline assignment: CDR1 SNHLY and CDR2 FYNNEI. V lost 4 bases to trimming and J lost 5 bases; unmatched junction nucleotides: 5.

This sequence joins TRBV7-9 and TRBJ2-1; D perhaps matches TRBD2 (6 bases). The V end lost 3 bases, the J end lost 0 bases, and 9 bases lay between the germline ends. The CDR3 runs 15 residues. Looked up from germline, CDR1 is SEHNR and CDR2 is FQNEAQ (reference sequence). CDR3 loop: CASSFHGSSYNEQFF. DNA for the CDR3: TGTGCCAGCAGCTTCCACGGGAGCTCCTACAATGAGCAGTTCTTC.

In regard to this clonotype: This may stem from a read error, because a much larger clone lies one nucleotide away. J is TRBJ2-2 and V is TRBV12-5; 11 nucleotides agree with TRBD1. CDR1 and CDR2 (germline): LGHNT, FRNRAP. The CDR3 has 15 amino acids. The CDR3 DNA sequence: TGTGCTAGTGTTCAGGGACAGGGGGACACCGAGGAGCTGTTTTTT. Protein: CASVQGQGDTEELFF.

In its sample, this clonotype was seen many times. This chain connects TRBV7-2 to TRBJ1-5; D unclear. Germline values: CDR1 SGHTA, CDR2 FQGNSA. CDR3 length: 12 amino acids. V was pared by 2 bases and J by 7 bases, with 6 bases between. The CDR3 loop is CASSLWTQPQHF. In nucleotides, the CDR3 is TGTGCCAGCAGCTTATGGACCCAGCCCCAGCATTTT. The variable domain in full, with the rest retrieved from reference TRBV7-2 and TRBJ1-5, is GAGVSQSPSNKVTEKGKDVELRCDPISGHTALYWYRQSLGQGLEFLIYFQGNSAPDKSGLPSDRFSAERTGGSVSTLTIQRTQQEDSAVYLCASSLWTQPQHFGDGTRLSIL.

V gene TRBV2 combines with J gene TRBJ2-1, with 9 bases that match TRBD2. Looked up from germline, CDR1 is SNHLY and CDR2 is FYNNEI. The CDR3 runs to 16 residues. Trimming took 4 bases from V and 4 from J; bases not matched to a gene: 8. CDR3: CASSVVRLAGYNEQFF. DNA of the CDR3: TGTGCCAGCAGTGTGGTTCGTCTAGCGGGGTACAATGAGCAGTTCTTC.

The chain combines TRBV4-1 with TRBJ2-5; perhaps TRBD2 as D (6 bases). V was pared by 2 bases and J by 5 bases, with 15 bases between. CDR3 length: 15 residues. Germline CDR1 and CDR2: MGHRA and YSYEKL. CDR3 sequence: CASSQLGLPQETQYF. CDR3 nucleotides: TGCGCCAGCAGCCAACTGGGACTGCCTCAGGAGACCCAGTACTTC.

This clonotype has ten or more counts. The chain employs TRBV2 and TRBJ2-7, with D perhaps given as TRBD1 or TRBD2 (5 bases each). Per the germline V gene, CDR1 is SNHLY and CDR2 is FYNNEI. Trimming pared 8 bases from V and 6 bases from J, leaving 20 bases between. This CDR3 is 14 amino acids long. This CDR3 reads CASGLGAGSGEQYF. The CDR3 DNA reads TGTGCCAGCGGTCTAGGGGCAGGGAGTGGCGAGCAGTACTTC.